This T cell receptor (beta chain) was recorded in a study of response to subunit inactivated influenza vaccine. General observations from the study: Seasonal influenza vaccination, on each occasion, was suggested by the authors to recruit few new T cells.

This clonotype was recorded many times. Its cognate antigen is unknown. TCRdb reanalysed the RT-PCR reads using MiXCR and keeps one entry per CDR3 protein. The sample yields approximately 480,000 distinct CDR3 sequences, approximately 10% seen once. The CDR3 covers 13 residues. Trimming shortened V by 8 bases and J by 4 bases, and 12 bases separated the two germline ends. Sequenced here: PBMCs from blood, sampled about 40 days after vaccination. V usage is TRBV12-3 or TRBV12-4 and J usage is TRBJ2-4; D unresolved. This clonotype was obtained from a man aged 50-59 years who received an inactivated influenza vaccine. The CDR3 bases are TGTGCCAGCTGGGATTCCCCGAAAAACATTCAGTACTTC. As protein: CASWDSPKNIQYF.